This record looks at one T cell receptor (beta chain) sequence and its context. Its antigen remains unknown. The data are from a study of identical twins. TCRdb ran MiXCR on the 5' RACE reads and lists one entry per CDR3 protein. The repertoire holds 1.5 million to 2 million distinct CDR3 sequences, with around 33% as singletons. V lost 2 bases to trimming and J lost 3 bases; unmatched junction nucleotides: 7. The CDR3 extends over 17 amino acids. Germline lookup yields CDR1 SGHRS and CDR2 YFSETQ. Study results and caveats: In beta out-of-frame sequences, the excess sharing between twins was weaker.

This TCR came from a newborn girl in good health. The sample was cord blood. The V gene is TRBV5-1, the J gene TRBJ2-3; 12 bases match TRBD2. CDR3 in DNA: TGCGCCAGCAGCTTCCTGACTAGCGGGAGTCGGACAGATACGCAGTATTTT. It codes for CASSFLTSGSRTDTQYF.